Listed here are 18 T cell receptor beta chains from one sample, sequenced in a study of PD-1 blockade in classical Hodgkin lymphoma. Sequencing was performed with immunoSEQ multiplex PCR; in TCRdb, only in-frame clones are kept and a portion is missing. Seen here are approximately 99,000 clones, nearly 90% observed once, and the top ten hold approximately 20%. Each of the patients experienced relapse following autologous stem cell transplantation, and their brentuximab vedotin exposure differed. This sample comprised peripheral blood mononuclear cells (PBMCs), obtained before the second cycle of nivolumab. The receptors were sampled from a human donor with classical Hodgkin lymphoma.

V and J are TRBV19 and TRBJ1-3, with D perhaps matching TRBD1 (5 bases). Germline CDR1 reads LNHDA; CDR2 reads SQIVND (reference sequence). The germline V and J ends were trimmed by 8 bases and 4 bases, with 15 bases remaining between them. The length of the CDR3 is 14 residues. This CDR3 is CASFQGGKGNTIYF. As DNA, the CDR3 is TGTGCCAGTTTCCAGGGAGGTAAAGGAAACACCATATATTTT. The full variable domain, in which reference TRBV19 and TRBJ1-3 provide the parts outside the CDR3, is DGGITQSPKYLFRKEGQNVTLSCEQNLNHDAMYWYRQDPGQGLRLIYYSQIVNDFQKGDIAEGYSVSREKKESFPLTVTSAQKNPTAFYLCASFQGGKGNTIYFGEGSWLTVV.

The chain recombines TRBV14 with TRBJ2-7; 8 nucleotides agree with TRBD2. J lost 4 bases, V lost 5 bases, and 10 bases had no gene match. The germline gives CDR1 SGHDN, CDR2 FVKESK. The CDR3 has 15 amino acids. The CDR3 coding sequence is TGTGCCAGCAGCTTAACTACGGGAGGGCGATACGAGCAGTACTTC. Translating gives CASSLTTGGRYEQYF.

The chain joins TRBV4-1 to TRBJ2-3, with 7 bases lining up with TRBD2. With V trimmed by 3 bases and J by 4 bases, 7 bases remained unmatched. Per germline, CDR1 MGHRA and CDR2 YSYEKL. This CDR3 spans 15 amino acids. The CDR3 here is CASSQRDGGSDTQYF. The CDR3 nucleotides read TGCGCCAGCAGCCAGCGGGACGGGGGGTCAGATACGCAGTATTTT.

For the CDR3, the DNA is TGTGCCTGGAGACGTACAGTTTCGCCCCTCCACTTT. This translates into CAWRRTVSPLHF. The chain recombines TRBV30 with TRBJ1-6; D not resolved. The V gene lost 3 bases and the J gene lost 13 bases, with 13 bases spanning the gap. CDR3 length equals 12 residues. From germline, CDR1 is GTSNPN and CDR2 SVGIG (reference sequence). The full variable domain, its missing parts supplied by reference TRBV30 and TRBJ1-6, is SQTIHQWPATLVQPVGSPLSLECTVEGTSNPNLYWYRQAAGRGLQLLFYSVGIGQISSEVPQNLSASRPQDRQFILSSKKLLLSDSGFYLCAWRRTVSPLHFGNGTRLTVT.

The chain carries TRBV28 and TRBJ1-1; 7 nucleotides line up with TRBD1. Per germline, CDR1 MDHEN and CDR2 SYDVKM. The CDR3 is made up of 18 amino acids. The trim removed 3 bases at V and 4 bases at J, leaving 17 bases unmatched. The chain's CDR3 is CASSFYFRQGGVGTEAFF. The CDR3 nucleotides are TGTGCCAGCAGTTTTTACTTCCGACAGGGTGGGGTGGGCACTGAAGCTTTCTTT.

The V gene is TRBV5-8, the J gene TRBJ2-5; D is undetermined. The V and J ends lost 1 base and 5 bases respectively, with 21 bases between them. This CDR3 region has 17 residues. Germline V gene data show CDR1 as SGHTS and CDR2 as YDEGEE. The CDR3 nucleotides read TGTGCCAGCAGCTTGTACCTCGCCATGGATCGACGGGAGACCCAGTACTTC. As protein: CASSLYLAMDRRETQYF.

The chain combines TRBV4-1 with TRBJ2-1; 9 bases agree with TRBD2. This CDR3 spans 17 amino acids. CDR1 MGHRA and CDR2 YSYEKL come from the germline V gene. V lost 0 bases to trimming and J lost 2 bases; unmatched junction nucleotides: 5. The CDR3 region is CASSQETTSGPYNEQFF. The CDR3 coding sequence is TGCGCCAGCAGCCAAGAGACGACTAGCGGTCCCTACAATGAGCAGTTCTTC.

This chain joins TRBV28 and TRBJ1-3; D might be TRBD1 (5 bases). Germline CDR1 reads MDHEN; CDR2 reads SYDVKM. V shed 6 bases and J shed 0 bases, with 12 bases lying between them. The CDR3 spans 15 residues. The CDR3 protein is CASRSGTYSGNTIYF. The CDR3 DNA reads TGTGCCAGCAGGTCGGGGACCTACTCTGGAAACACCATATATTTT. The variable domain in full, with the rest retrieved from reference TRBV28 and TRBJ1-3, is DVKVTQSSRYLVKRTGEKVFLECVQDMDHENMFWYRQDPGLGLRLIYFSYDVKMKEKGDIPEGYSVSREKKERFSLILESASTNQTSMYLCASRSGTYSGNTIYFGEGSWLTVV.

The CDR3 sequence is CASSAGTGAGNTIYF. The CDR3 DNA is TGTGCCAGCAGTGCTGGGACAGGGGCTGGAAACACCATATATTTT. The chain combines TRBV2 with TRBJ1-3; TRBD1 aligns across 10 bases. The CDR3 totals 15 residues. In germline, CDR1 is SNHLY, CDR2 FYNNEI. Trimming removed 4 bases from V and 2 bases from J; junction bases left unmatched: 2.

V is TRBV19 and J is TRBJ1-1; D perhaps matches TRBD1 (6 bases). The CDR3 has 15 residues. Trimming took 5 bases from V and 0 from J, leaving 13 bases between them. CDR1 and CDR2 (germline): LNHDA, SQIVND (reference sequence). The CDR3 loop reads CASSPGRGVNTEAFF. CDR3 coding DNA: TGTGCCAGTAGTCCAGGAAGGGGGGTGAACACTGAAGCTTTCTTT.

This clone was detected a few times. The V gene is TRBV5-8, the J gene TRBJ2-3; D possibly corresponds to TRBD1 (6 bases). This CDR3 has 16 amino acids. Between the trimmed V and J ends, which lost 3 bases and 2 bases, there was a span of 16 bases. Per germline, CDR1 SGHTS and CDR2 YDEGEE. The CDR3: CASSSEGDGHTDTQYF. The CDR3 coding sequence is TGTGCCAGCAGCTCCGAGGGGGACGGACACACAGATACGCAGTATTTT.

The CDR3 coding sequence is TGTGCCAGCAGTGAATCGCCGGACAGGGTCTCTGGAAACACCATATATTTT. Protein product: CASSESPDRVSGNTIYF. V and J are TRBV2 and TRBJ1-3, with 8 bases identical to TRBD1. The CDR3 sequence is 17 residues long. V shed 2 bases, J shed 0 bases, and the junction held 6 bases outside the gene matches. The germline CDR1 and CDR2 sequences are SNHLY and FYNNEI.

The CDR3 nucleotides are TGTGCCAGCAGCTTAGACCGGCAGGGAGCTGGAAAACTGTTTTTT. Translation gives CASSLDRQGAGKLFF. This sequence joins TRBV7-9 and TRBJ1-4; tentatively, D is TRBD1 (5 bases). The CDR3 contains 15 residues. Germline V gene data show CDR1 as SEHNR and CDR2 as FQNEAQ (reference sequence). The V end lost 1 base, the J end lost 10 bases, and 16 bases lay between the germline ends.

DNA for the CDR3: TGCGCCAGCAGTGACCCCGGGGGACCCCCTAACTATGGCTACACCTTC. Its translation: CASSDPGGPPNYGYTF. This chain uses TRBV10-2 with TRBJ1-2; the D gene is possibly TRBD1 (5 bases). Germline CDR1 is WSHSY and CDR2 is SAAADI. The CDR3 has 16 amino acids. V was clipped by 3 bases and J by 0 bases, with 14 bases between them.

On this clone itself: Other nucleotide sequences in the sample specify the same CDR3. This chain connects TRBV29-1 to TRBJ2-7; 7 bases align to TRBD1. CDR3 length: 11 amino acids. V was clipped by 4 bases and J by 3 bases; unmatched bases: 0. Germline CDR1 reads SQVTM; CDR2 reads ANQGSEA. CDR3 nucleotides: TGCAGCGTTGGGGACAGCTACGAGCAGTACTTC. This codes for CSVGDSYEQYF.

This clone was counted once. The V call is TRBV7-2, the J call TRBJ2-7; D call uncertain. V lost 4 bases and J lost 6, with 7 bases in between. This CDR3 is 11 amino acids long. Germline V CDR1 and CDR2: SGHTA, FQGNSA. The DNA of the CDR3 is TGTGCCAGCAGCTCTATGGGCGAGCAGTACTTC. Encoded protein: CASSSMGEQYF.

The chain combines TRBV9 with TRBJ1-3; D is ambiguous. Trimming took 1 base from V and 4 from J, leaving 12 bases between them. CDR1 is SGDLS, CDR2 YYNGEE, per germline. This CDR3 contains 15 residues. The CDR3 DNA sequence: TGTGCCAGCAGCGTATCCTCTCTCGAGGGAAACACCATATATTTT. This translates into CASSVSSLEGNTIYF.

The rearrangement joins TRBV19 to TRBJ2-7; 9 bases fit TRBD1. Germline loops: CDR1 LNHDA, CDR2 SQIVND (reference sequence). V shed 4 bases and J 2 bases; nucleotides not matched to a gene: 12. The CDR3 has 17 amino acids. The CDR3 DNA is TGTGCCAGTAGTACCAATCCCGGGACAGGGCTACCCTACGAGCAGTACTTC. It yields the protein CASSTNPGTGLPYEQYF.